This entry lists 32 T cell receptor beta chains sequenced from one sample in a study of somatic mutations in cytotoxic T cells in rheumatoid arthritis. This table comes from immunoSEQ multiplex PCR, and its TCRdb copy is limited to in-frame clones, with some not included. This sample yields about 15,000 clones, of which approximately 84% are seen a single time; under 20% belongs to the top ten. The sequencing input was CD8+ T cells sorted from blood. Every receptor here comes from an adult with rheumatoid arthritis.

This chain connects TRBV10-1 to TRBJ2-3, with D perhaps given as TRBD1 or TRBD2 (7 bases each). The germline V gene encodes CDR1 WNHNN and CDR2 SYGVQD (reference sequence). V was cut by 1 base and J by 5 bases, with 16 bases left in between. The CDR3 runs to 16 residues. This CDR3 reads CASSEWRGQGGDTQYF. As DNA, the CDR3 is TGCGCCAGCAGTGAGTGGCGGGGGCAGGGGGGAGATACGCAGTATTTT.

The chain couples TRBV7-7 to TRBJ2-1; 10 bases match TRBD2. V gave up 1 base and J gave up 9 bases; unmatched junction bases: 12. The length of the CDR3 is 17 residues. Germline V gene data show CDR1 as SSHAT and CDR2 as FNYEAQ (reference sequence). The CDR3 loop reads CASSLGVAGGSGGEQFF. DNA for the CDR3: TGTGCCAGCAGCTTAGGGGTAGCGGGGGGCTCTGGGGGTGAGCAGTTCTTC.

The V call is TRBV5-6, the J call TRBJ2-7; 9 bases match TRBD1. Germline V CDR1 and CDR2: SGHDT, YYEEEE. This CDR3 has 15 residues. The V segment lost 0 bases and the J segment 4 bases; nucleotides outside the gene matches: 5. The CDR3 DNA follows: TGTGCCAGCAGCTTGGCGGGACAGGGCGTATACGAGCAGTACTTC. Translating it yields CASSLAGQGVYEQYF.

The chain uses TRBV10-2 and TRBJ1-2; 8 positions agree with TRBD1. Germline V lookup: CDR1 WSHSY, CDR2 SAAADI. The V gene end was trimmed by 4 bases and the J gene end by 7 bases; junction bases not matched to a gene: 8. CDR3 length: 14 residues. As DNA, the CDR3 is TGCGCCAGCAGTGGCGGCAGGGGGCGGAGTGGCTACACCTTC. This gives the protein CASSGGRGRSGYTF.

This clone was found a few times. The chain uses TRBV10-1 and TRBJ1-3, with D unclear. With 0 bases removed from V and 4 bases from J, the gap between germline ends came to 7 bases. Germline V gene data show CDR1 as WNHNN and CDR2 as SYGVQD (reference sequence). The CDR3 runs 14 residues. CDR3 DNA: TGCGCCAGCAGTGAGTCCCCGGGAGGAAACACCATATATTTT. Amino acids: CASSESPGGNTIYF.

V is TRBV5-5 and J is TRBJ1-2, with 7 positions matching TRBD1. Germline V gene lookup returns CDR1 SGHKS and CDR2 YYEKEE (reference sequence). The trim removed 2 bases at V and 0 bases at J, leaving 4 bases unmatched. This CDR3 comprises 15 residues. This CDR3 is CASSFRDSPNYGYTF. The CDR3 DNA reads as TGTGCCAGCAGCTTTCGGGACAGCCCTAACTATGGCTACACCTTC.

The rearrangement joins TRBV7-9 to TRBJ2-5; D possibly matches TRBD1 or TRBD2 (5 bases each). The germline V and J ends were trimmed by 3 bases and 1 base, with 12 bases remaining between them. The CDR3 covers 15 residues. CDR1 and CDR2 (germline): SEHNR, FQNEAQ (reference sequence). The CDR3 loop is CASSFGRAGQETQYF. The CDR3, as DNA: TGTGCCAGCAGCTTCGGCAGGGCGGGCCAAGAGACCCAGTACTTC.

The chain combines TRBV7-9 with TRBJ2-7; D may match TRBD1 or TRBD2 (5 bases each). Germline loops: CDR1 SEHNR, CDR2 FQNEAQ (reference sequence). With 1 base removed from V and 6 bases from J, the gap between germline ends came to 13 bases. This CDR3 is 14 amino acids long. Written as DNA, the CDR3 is TGTGCCAGCAGCTTAGGAAGGGGAGTGCGCGAGCAGTACTTC. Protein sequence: CASSLGRGVREQYF.

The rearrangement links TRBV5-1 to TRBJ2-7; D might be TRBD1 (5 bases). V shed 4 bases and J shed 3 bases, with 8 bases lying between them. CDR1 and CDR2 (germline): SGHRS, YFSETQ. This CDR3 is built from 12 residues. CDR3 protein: CASSPTGYEQYF. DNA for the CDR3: TGCGCCAGCAGCCCCACAGGCTACGAGCAGTACTTC.

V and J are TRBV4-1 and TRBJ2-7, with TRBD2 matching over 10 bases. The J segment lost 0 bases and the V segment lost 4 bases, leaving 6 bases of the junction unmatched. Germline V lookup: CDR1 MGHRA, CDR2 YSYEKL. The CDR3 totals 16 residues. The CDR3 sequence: CASSPGLAESSYEQYF. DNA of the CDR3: TGCGCCAGCAGCCCAGGACTAGCGGAAAGCTCCTACGAGCAGTACTTC.

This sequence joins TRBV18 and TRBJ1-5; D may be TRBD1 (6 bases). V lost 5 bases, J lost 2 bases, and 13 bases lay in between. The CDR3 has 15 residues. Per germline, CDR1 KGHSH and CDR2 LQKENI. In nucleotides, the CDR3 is TGTGCCAGCTCAATTCCCAGGGGACGCAATCAGCCCCAGCATTTT. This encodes CASSIPRGRNQPQHF. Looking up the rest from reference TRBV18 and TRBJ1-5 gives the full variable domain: NAGVMQNPRHLVRRRGQEARLRCSPMKGHSHVYWYRQLPEEGLKFMVYLQKENIIDESGMPKERFSAEFPKEGPSILRIQQVVRGDSAAYFCASSIPRGRNQPQHFGDGTRLSIL.

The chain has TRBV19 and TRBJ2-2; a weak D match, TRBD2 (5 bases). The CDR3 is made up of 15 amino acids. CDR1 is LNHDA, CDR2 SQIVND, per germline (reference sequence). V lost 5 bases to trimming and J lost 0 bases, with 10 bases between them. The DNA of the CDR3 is TGTGCCAGTAGTGGAGCGGCTGCGAACACCGGGGAGCTGTTTTTT. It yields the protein CASSGAAANTGELFF.

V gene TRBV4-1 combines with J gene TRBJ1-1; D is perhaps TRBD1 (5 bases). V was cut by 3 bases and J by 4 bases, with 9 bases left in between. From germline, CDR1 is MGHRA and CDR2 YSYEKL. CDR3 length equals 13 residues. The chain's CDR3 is CASSQGLGTEAFF. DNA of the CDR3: TGCGCCAGCAGCCAGGGGCTAGGCACTGAAGCTTTCTTT.

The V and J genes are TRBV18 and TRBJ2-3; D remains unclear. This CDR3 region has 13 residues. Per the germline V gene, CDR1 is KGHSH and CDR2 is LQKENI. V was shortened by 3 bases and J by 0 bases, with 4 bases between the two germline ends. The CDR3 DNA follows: TGTGCCAGCTCACCTACAAGCACAGATACGCAGTATTTT. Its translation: CASSPTSTDTQYF.

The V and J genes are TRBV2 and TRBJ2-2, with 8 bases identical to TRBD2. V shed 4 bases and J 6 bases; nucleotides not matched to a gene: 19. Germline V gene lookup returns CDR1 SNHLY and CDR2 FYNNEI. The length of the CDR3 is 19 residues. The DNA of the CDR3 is TGTGCCAGCAGTGGAACGACGGGAGGGCCTGTGGGATTTGCCGGGGAGCTGTTTTTT. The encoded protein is CASSGTTGGPVGFAGELFF.

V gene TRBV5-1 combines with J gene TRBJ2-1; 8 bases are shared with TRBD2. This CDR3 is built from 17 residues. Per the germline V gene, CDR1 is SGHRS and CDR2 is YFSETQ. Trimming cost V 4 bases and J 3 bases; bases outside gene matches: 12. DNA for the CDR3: TGCGCCAGCAGCAAACTAGGGACTAGTAGTAACTACAATGAGCAGTTCTTC. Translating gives CASSKLGTSSNYNEQFF.

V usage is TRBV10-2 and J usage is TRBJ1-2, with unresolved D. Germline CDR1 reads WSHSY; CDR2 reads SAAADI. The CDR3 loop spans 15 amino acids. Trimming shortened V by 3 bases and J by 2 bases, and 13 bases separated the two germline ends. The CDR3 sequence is CASSDLQPINYGYTF. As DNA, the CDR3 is TGCGCCAGCAGTGATTTACAGCCGATAAACTATGGCTACACCTTC.

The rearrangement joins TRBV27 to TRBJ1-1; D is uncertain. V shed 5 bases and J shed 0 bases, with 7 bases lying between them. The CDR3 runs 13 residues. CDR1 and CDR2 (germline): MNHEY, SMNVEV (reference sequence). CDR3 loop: CASSITVNTEAFF. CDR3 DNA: TGTGCCAGCAGTATAACGGTGAACACTGAAGCTTTCTTT.

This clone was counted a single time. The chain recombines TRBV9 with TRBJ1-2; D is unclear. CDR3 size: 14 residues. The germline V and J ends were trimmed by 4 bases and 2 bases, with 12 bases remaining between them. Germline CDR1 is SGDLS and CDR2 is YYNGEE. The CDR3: CASSPAVGNYGYTF. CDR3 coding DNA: TGTGCCAGCAGCCCGGCCGTGGGGAACTATGGCTACACCTTC. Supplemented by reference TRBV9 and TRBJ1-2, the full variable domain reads DSGVTQTPKHLITATGQRVTLRCSPRSGDLSVYWYQQSLDQGLQFLIQYYNGEERAKGNILERFSAQQFPDLHSELNLSSLELGDSALYFCASSPAVGNYGYTFGSGTRLTVV.

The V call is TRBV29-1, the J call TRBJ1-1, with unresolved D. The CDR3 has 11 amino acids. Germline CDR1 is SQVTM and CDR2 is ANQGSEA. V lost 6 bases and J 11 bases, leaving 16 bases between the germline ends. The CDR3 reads CSVLKRTDAFF. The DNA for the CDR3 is TGCAGCGTCCTGAAGAGAACGGACGCTTTCTTT.

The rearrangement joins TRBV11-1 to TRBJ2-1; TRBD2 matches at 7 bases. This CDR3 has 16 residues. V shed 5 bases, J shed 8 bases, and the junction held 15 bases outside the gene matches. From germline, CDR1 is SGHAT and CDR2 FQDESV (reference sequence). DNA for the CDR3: TGTGCCAGCAGCATTTTTGCGGGGGACTTCTGGGATGAGCAGTTCTTC. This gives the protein CASSIFAGDFWDEQFF.

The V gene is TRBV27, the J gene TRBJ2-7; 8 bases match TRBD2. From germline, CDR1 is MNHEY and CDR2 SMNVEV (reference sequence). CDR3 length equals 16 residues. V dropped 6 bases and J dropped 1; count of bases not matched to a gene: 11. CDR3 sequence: CASSFSGGQRSYEQYF. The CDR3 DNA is TGTGCCAGCAGCTTCTCGGGGGGGCAACGGTCCTACGAGCAGTACTTC.

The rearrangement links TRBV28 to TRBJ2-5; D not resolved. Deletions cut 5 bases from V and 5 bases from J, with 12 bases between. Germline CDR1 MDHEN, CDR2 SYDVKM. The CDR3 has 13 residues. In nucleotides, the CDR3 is TGTGCCAGCAGTACCCAAAAGACTGAGACCCAGTACTTC. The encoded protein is CASSTQKTETQYF.

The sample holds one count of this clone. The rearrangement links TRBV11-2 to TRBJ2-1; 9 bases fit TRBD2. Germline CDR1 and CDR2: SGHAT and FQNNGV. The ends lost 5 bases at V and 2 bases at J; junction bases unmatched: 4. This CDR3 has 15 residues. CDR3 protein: CASSLTSGAYNEQFF. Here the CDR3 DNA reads TGTGCCAGCAGCCTGACTAGCGGCGCCTACAATGAGCAGTTCTTC.

For the CDR3, the DNA is TGTGCCAGCAGCTTCGGACAGGCCTACGAGCAGTACTTC. Its translation: CASSFGQAYEQYF. This rearrangement joins TRBV11-3 to TRBJ2-7; TRBD1 agrees at 7 bases. V was clipped by 3 bases and J by 2 bases; unmatched bases: 1. Germline CDR1 is SGHNT and CDR2 is YENEEA. The CDR3 contains 13 residues.

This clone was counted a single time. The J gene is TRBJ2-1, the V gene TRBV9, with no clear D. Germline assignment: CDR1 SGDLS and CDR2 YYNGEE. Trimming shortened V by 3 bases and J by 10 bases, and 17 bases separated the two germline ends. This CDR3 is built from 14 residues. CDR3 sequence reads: CASSGSLPLEEQFF. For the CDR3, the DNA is TGTGCCAGCAGCGGATCCCTTCCTCTAGAGGAGCAGTTCTTC.

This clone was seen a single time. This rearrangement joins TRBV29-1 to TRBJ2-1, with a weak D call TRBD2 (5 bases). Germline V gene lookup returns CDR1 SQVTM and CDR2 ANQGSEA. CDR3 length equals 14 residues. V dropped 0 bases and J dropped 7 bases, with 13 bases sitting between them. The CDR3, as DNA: TGCAGCGTTGAAGATCAGTGGAGGTCAAATGAGCAGTTCTTC. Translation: CSVEDQWRSNEQFF.

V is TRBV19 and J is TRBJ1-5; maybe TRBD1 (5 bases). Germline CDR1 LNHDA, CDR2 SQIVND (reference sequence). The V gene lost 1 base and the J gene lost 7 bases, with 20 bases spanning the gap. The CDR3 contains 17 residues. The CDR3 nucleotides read TGTGCCAGTAGTATAGCCGTCGGGGGTACGATCGGACAGCCCCAGCATTTT. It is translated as CASSIAVGGTIGQPQHF. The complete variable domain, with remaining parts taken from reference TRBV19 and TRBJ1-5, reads DGGITQSPKYLFRKEGQNVTLSCEQNLNHDAMYWYRQDPGQGLRLIYYSQIVNDFQKGDIAEGYSVSREKKESFPLTVTSAQKNPTAFYLCASSIAVGGTIGQPQHFGDGTRLSIL.

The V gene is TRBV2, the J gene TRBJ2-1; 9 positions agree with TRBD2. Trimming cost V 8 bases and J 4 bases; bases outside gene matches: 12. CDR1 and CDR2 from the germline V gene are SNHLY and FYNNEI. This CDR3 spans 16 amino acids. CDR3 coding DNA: TGTGCCAGCGAGCGGGGGGCCGGGGTTCATTACAATGAGCAGTTCTTC. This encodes CASERGAGVHYNEQFF.

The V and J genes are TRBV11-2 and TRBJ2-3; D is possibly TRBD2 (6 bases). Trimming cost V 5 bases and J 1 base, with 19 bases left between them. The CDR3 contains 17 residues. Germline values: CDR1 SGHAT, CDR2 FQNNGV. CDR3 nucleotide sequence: TGTGCCAGCAGCGCCTCGGGGGAAGGGATCGGCACAGATACGCAGTATTTT. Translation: CASSASGEGIGTDTQYF.

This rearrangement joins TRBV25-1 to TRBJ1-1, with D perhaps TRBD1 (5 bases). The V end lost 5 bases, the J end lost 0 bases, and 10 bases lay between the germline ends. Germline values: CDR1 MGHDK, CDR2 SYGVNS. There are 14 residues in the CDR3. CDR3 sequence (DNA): TGTGCCAGCAGTTATGGGACTGTGAACACTGAAGCTTTCTTT. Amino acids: CASSYGTVNTEAFF.

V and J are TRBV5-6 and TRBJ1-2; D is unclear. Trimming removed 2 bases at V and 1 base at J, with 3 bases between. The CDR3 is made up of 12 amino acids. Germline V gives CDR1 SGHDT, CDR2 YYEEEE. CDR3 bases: TGTGCCAGCAGCTTTTATAACTATGGCTACACCTTC. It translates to CASSFYNYGYTF.